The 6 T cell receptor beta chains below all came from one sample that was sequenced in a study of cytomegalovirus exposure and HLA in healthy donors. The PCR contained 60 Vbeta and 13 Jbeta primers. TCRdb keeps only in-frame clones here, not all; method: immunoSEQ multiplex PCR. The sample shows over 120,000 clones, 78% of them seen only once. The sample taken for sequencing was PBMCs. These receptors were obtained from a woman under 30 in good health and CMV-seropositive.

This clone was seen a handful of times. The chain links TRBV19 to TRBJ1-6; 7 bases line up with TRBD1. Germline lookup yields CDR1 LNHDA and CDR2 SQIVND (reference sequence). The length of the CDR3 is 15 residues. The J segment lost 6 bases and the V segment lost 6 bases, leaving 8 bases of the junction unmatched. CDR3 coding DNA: TGTGCCAGTAGGCAAACAGGGGCCGGTAATTCACCCCTCCACTTT. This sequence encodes CASRQTGAGNSPLHF.

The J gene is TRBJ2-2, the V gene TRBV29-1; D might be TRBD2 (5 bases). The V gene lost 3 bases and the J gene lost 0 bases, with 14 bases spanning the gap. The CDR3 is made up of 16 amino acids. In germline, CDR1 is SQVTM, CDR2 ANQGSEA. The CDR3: CSVESREFANTGELFF. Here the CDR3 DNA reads TGCAGCGTTGAGAGTAGGGAGTTCGCGAACACCGGGGAGCTGTTTTTT.

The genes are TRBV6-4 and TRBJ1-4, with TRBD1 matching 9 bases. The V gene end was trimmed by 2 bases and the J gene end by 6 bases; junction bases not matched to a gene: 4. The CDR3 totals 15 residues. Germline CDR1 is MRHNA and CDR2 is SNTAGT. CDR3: CASSDRTGGYEKLFF. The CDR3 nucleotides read TGTGCCAGCAGTGACCGAACAGGGGGCTATGAAAAACTGTTTTTT.

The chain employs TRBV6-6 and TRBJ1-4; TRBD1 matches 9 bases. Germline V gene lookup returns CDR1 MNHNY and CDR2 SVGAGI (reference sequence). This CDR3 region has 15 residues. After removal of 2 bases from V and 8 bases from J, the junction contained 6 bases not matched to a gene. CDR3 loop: CASSYAGQGMEKLFF. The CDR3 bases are TGTGCCAGCAGTTACGCAGGACAGGGGATGGAAAAACTGTTTTTT.

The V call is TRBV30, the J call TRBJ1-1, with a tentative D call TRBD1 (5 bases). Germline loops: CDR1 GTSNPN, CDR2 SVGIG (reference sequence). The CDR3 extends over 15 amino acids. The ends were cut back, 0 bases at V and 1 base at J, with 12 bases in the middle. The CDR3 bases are TGTGCCTGGAGTGTACCTGGGGCAGGGAACACTGAAGCTTTCTTT. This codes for CAWSVPGAGNTEAFF.

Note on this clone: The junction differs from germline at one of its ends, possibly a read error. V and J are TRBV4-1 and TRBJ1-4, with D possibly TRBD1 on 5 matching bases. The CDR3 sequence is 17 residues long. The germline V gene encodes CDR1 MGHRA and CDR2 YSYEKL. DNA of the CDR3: TGCGCCAGCAGCCAGACCTCCAAATGGGGGACTAATGAAAAACTGCTTTTT. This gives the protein CASSQTSKWGTNEKLLF.